This T cell receptor (beta chain) was profiled in a study of blood T cell repertoires in COVID-19. Study summary: COVID-19 samples collected from the United States, Italy and Spain covered acute and convalescent phases. From T cells, B-cell-depleted T cells, or PBMCs came the material, which was cDNA or gDNA.

Per the germline V gene, CDR1 is LNHDA and CDR2 is SQIVND (reference sequence). The CDR3 runs to 14 residues. Between the trimmed V and J ends, which lost 3 bases and 1 base, there was a span of 9 bases. Per the study methods: Reference gene primer amplification gave nucleated cell count estimates. Repertoires were generated with immunoSEQ multiplex PCR, while TCRdb's copy carries only in-frame clones and drops some. V, J and clone size are those of that table, while D and trimming were read from the DNA. The table lists 75,000 to 90,000 clones, around 87% of them singletons. The sequenced material came from peripheral blood. This receptor was taken from a man older than 75 with active or convalescent COVID-19. V is TRBV19 and J is TRBJ1-1, with D perhaps matching TRBD1 (6 bases). The CDR3 sequence: CASSIIQGNTEAFF. The CDR3 bases are TGTGCCAGTAGTATCATACAGGGGAACACTGAAGCTTTCTTT.